This TCR beta chain comes out of a study of shared clonotypes between healthy human individuals. Study-wide results and limits: All-four-donor shared clonotypes had higher generation probabilities than non-shared clonotypes did.

A note on this clone: Its specificity is unknown.

Measured with immunoSEQ multiplex PCR; TCRdb has only the in-frame clones, and not every one. The sample yields more than 2,000,000 clones, 90% to 95% seen once. Looked up from germline, CDR1 is KGHSH and CDR2 is LQKENI. The V end was cut by 5 bases, the J end by 0 bases, with 11 bases between. The CDR3 is 15 amino acids. The sequence was obtained from a man younger than 30 in good health. Some clones in this sample may be carry-over from other donors' samples. The sequencing sample was made of naive CD4+ T cells from PBMCs. Subset meaning: CD45RA+ positively selected. The rearrangement uses TRBV18 and TRBJ2-1; the D gene is possibly TRBD1 (6 bases). The CDR3 protein is CASSEGVSSYNEQFF. In DNA form, the CDR3 reads TGTGCCAGCTCAGAGGGGGTAAGCTCCTACAATGAGCAGTTCTTC.